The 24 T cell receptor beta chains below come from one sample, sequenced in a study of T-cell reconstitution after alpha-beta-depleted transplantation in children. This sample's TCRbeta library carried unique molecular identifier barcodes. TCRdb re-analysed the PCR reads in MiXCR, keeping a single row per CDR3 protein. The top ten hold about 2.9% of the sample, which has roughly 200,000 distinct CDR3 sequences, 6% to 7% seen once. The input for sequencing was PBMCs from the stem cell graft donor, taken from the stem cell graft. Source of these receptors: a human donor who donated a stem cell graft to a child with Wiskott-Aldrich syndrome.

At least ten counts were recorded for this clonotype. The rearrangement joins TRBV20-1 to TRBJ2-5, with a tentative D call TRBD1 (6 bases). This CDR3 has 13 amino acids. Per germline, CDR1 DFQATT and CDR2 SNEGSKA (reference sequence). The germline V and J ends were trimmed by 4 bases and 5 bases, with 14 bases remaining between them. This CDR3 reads CSAMDRLKETQYF. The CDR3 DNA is TGCAGTGCTATGGACAGACTCAAGGAGACCCAGTACTTC.

The chain's CDR3 is CASSLTVAPQFF. CDR3 DNA: TGTGCCAGCAGCTTAACCGTGGCACCCCAGTTCTTC. The V gene is TRBV7-9, the J gene TRBJ2-1; the D is unclear. Between the trimmed V and J ends, which lost 2 bases and 13 bases, there was a span of 12 bases. CDR3 length: 12 amino acids. CDR1 and CDR2 (germline): SEHNR, FQNEAQ (reference sequence). Together with reference TRBV7-9 and TRBJ2-1, the CDR3 gives the full variable domain: DTGVSQNPRHKITKRGQNVTFRCDPISEHNRLYWYRQTLGQGPEFLTYFQNEAQLEKSRLLSDRFSAERPKGSFSTLEIQRTEQGDSAMYLCASSLTVAPQFFGPGTRLTVL.

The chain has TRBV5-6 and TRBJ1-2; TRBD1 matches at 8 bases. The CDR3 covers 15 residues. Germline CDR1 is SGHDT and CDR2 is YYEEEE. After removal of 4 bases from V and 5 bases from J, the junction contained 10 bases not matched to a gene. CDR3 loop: CASSETRQGNYGYTF. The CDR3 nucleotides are TGTGCCAGCAGCGAGACCAGACAGGGGAATTATGGCTACACCTTC. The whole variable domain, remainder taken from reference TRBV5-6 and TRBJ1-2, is DAGVTQSPTHLIKTRGQQVTLRCSPKSGHDTVSWYQQALGQGPQFIFQYYEEEERQRGNFPDRFSGHQFPNYSSELNVNALLLGDSALYLCASSETRQGNYGYTFGSGTRLTVV.

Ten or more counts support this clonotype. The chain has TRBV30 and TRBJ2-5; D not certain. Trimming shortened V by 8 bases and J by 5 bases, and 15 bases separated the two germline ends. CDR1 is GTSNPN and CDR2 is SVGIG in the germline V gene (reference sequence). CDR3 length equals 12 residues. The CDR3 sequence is CAQSKGRETQYF. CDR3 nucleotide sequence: TGTGCCCAAAGCAAGGGAAGGGAGACCCAGTACTTC.

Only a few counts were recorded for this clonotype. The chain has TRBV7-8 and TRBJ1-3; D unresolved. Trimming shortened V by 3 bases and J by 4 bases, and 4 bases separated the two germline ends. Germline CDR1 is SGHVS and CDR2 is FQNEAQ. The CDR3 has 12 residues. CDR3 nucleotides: TGTGCCAGCAGCTTTGAGGGAAACACCATATATTTT. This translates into CASSFEGNTIYF.

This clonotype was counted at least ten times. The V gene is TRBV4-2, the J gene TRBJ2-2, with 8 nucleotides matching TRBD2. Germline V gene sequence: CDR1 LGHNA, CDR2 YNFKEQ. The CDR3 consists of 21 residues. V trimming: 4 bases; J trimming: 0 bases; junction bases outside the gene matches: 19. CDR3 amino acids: CASSPPKTDKRESTNTGELFF. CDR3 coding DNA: TGTGCCAGCAGCCCCCCTAAGACTGATAAGCGGGAGAGCACGAACACCGGGGAGCTGTTTTTT.

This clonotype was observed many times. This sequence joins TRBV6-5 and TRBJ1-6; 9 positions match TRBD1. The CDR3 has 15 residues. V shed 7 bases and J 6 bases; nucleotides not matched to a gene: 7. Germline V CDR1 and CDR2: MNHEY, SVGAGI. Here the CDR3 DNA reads TGTGCCAGCAAAAGTACAGGGGGCGGTAATTCACCCCTCCACTTT. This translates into CASKSTGGGNSPLHF.

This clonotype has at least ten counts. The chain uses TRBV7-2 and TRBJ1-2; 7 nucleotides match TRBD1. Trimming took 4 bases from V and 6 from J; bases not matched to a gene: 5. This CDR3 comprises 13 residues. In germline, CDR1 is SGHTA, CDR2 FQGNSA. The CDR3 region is CASSSDREDGYTF. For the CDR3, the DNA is TGTGCCAGCAGCTCCGACAGGGAAGATGGCTACACCTTC.

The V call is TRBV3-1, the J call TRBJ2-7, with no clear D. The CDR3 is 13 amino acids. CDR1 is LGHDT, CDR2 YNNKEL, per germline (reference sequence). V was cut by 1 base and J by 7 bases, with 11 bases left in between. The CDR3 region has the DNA TGTGCCAGCAGCCAAGCCCCCTTCGGGGAGCAGTACTTC. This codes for CASSQAPFGEQYF.

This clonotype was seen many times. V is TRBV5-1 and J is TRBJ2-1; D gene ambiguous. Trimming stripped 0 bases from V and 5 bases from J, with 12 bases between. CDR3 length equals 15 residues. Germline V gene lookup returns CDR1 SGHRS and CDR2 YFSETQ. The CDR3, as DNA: TGCGCCAGCAGCTTGGATGGCATAAGGGACAATGAGCAGTTCTTC. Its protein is CASSLDGIRDNEQFF.

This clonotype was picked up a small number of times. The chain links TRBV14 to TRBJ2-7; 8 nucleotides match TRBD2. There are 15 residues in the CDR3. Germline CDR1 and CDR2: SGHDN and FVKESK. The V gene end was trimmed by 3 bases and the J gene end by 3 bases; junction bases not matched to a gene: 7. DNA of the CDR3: TGTGCCAGCAGCCACGACCGGGGGGGGGTCTACGAGCAGTACTTC. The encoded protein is CASSHDRGGVYEQYF.

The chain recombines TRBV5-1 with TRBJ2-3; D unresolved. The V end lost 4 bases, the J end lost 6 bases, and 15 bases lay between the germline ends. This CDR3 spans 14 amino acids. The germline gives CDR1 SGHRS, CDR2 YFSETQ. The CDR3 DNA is TGCGCCAGCAGCCACGCCGGAGATGGGGATACGCAGTATTTT. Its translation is CASSHAGDGDTQYF.

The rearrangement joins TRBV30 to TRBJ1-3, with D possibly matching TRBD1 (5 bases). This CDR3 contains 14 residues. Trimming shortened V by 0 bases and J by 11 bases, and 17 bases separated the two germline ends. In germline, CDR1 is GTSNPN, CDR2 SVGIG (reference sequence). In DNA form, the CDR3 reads TGTGCCTGGAGTGTCGGAGAACAGGCGAGGGCCATATATTTT. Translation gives CAWSVGEQARAIYF.

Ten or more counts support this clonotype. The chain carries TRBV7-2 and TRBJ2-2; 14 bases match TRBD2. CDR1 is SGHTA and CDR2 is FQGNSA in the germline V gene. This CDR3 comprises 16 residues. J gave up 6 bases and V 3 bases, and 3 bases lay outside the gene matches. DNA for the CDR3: TGTGCCAGCAGCTTTGGACTAGCGGGAGGTCCCGGGGAGCTGTTTTTT. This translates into CASSFGLAGGPGELFF.

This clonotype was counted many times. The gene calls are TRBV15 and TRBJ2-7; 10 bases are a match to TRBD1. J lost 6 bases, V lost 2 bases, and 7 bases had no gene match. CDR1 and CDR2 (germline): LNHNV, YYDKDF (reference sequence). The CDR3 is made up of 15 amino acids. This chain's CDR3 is CATSRPGQGVREQYF. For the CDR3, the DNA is TGTGCCACCAGCAGACCTGGACAGGGGGTTCGCGAGCAGTACTTC.

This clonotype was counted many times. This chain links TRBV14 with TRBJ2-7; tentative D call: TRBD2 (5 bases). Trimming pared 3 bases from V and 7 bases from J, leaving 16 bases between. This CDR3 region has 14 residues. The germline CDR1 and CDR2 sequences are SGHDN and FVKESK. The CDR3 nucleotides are TGTGCCAGCAGCCAGGTTGAGGGATGGAGTGAGCAGTACTTC. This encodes CASSQVEGWSEQYF.

This CDR3 is CASSQAVGEQFF. CDR3 in DNA: TGTGCCAGCAGCCAGGCCGTGGGTGAGCAGTTCTTC. The rearrangement uses TRBV6-5 and TRBJ2-1, with D hard to call. From germline, CDR1 is MNHEY and CDR2 SVGAGI. The V and J ends lost 6 bases and 9 bases respectively, with 12 bases between them. This CDR3 contains 12 residues.

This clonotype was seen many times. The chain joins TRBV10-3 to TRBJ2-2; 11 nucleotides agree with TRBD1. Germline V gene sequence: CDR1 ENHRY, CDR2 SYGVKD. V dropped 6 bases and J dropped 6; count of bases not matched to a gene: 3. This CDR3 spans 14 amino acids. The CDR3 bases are TGTGCCATCAGACCGGGACAGGGGGCCGGGGAGCTGTTTTTT. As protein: CAIRPGQGAGELFF.

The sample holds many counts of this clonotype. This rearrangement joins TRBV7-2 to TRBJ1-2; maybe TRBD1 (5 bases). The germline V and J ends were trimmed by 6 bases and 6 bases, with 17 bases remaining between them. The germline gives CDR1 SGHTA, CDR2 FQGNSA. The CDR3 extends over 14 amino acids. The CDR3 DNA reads TGTGCCAGCAGTATTACAGGCGGGCGGCATGGCTACACCTTC. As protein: CASSITGGRHGYTF.

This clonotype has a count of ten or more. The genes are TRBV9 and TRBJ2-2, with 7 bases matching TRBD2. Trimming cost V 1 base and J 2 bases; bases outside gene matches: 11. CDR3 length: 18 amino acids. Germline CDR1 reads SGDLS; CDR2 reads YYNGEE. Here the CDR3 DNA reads TGTGCCAGCAGCGTAATCGGTGGGGAGGGAGGAAACACCGGGGAGCTGTTTTTT. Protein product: CASSVIGGEGGNTGELFF.

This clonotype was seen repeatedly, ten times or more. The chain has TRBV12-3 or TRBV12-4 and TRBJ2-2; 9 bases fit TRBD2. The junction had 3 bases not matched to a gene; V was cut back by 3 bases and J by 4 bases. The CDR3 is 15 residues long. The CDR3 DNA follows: TGTGCCAGCAGTTTGACTAGCGGTTTCACCGGGGAGCTGTTTTTT. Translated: CASSLTSGFTGELFF.

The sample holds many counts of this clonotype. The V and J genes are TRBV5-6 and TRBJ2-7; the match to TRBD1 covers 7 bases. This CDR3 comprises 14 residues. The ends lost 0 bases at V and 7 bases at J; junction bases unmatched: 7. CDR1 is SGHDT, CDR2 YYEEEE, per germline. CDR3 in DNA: TGTGCCAGCAGCTTGGGCGAGGGGGCGAGTGAGCAGTACTTC. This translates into CASSLGEGASEQYF.

The chain's CDR3 is CASSALERVHEQYF. The CDR3 bases are TGTGCCAGCAGTGCTTTGGAGAGGGTCCACGAGCAGTACTTC. The chain joins TRBV6-1 to TRBJ2-7; a weak D match, TRBD2 (5 bases). CDR1 is MNHNS, CDR2 SASEGT, per germline. V lost 4 bases, J lost 5 bases, and 15 bases lay in between. The CDR3 has 14 residues.

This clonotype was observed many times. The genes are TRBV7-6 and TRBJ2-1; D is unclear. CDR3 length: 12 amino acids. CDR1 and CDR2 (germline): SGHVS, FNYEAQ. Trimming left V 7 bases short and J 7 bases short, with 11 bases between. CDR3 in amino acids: CASTHYENEQFF. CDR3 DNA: TGTGCCAGCACCCATTATGAGAATGAGCAGTTCTTC.